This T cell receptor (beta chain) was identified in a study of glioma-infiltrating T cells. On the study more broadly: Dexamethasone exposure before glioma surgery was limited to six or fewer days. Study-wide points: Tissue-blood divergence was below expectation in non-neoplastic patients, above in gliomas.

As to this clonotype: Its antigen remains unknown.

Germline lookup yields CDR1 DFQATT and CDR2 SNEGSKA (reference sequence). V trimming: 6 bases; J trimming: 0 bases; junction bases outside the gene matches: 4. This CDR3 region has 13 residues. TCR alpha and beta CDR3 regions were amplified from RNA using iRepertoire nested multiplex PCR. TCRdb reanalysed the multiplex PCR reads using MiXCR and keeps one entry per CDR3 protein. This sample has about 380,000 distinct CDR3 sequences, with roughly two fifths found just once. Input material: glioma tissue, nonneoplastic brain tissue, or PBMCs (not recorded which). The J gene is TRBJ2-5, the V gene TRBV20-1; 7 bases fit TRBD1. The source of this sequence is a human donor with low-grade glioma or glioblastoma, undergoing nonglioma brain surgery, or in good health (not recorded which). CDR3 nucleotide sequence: TGCAGTGCAAACGACAGGGACCAAGAGACCCAGTACTTC. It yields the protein CSANDRDQETQYF.